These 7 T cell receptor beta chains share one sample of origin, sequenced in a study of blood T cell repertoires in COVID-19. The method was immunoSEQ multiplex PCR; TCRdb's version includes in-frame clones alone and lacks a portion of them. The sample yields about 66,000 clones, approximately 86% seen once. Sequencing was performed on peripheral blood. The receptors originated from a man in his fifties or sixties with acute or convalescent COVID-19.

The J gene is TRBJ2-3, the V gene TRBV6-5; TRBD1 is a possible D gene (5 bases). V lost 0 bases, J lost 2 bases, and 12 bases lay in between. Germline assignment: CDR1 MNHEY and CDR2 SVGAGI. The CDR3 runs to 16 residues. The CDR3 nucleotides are TGTGCCAGCAGTTACTCGATGGACAAACACACAGATACGCAGTATTTT. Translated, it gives CASSYSMDKHTDTQYF.

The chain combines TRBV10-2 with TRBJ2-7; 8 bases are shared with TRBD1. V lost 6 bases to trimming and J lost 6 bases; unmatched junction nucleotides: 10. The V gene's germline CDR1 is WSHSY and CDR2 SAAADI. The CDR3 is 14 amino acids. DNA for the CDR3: TGCGCCAGCAGCCCAGGGGGCGCAAGTTCCGAGCAGTACGTC. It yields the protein CASSPGGASSEQYV.

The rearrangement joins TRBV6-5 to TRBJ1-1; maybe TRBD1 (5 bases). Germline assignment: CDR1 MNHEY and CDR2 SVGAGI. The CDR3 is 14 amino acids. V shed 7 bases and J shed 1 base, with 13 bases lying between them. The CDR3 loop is CASIPRGGNTEAFF. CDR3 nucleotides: TGTGCCAGCATCCCTCGGGGGGGGAACACTGAAGCTTTCTTT.

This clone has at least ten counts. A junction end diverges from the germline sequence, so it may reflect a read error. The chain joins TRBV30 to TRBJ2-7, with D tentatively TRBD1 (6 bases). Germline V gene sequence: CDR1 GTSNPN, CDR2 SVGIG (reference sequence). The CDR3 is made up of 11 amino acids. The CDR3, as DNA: TGTGCCTGGAGTGGGGTCGACAGGCCCCACTTC. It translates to CAWSGVDRPHF.

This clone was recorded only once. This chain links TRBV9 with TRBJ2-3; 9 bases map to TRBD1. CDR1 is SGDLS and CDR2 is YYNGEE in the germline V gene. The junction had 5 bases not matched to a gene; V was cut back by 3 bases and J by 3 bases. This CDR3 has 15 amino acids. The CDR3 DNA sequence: TGTGCCAGCAGCGCGGGGGACAGGGAAACAGATACGCAGTATTTT. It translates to CASSAGDRETDTQYF.

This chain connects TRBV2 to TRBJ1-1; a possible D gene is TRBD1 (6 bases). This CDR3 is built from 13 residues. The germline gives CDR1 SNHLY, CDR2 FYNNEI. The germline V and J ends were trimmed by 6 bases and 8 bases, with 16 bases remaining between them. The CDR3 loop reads CASSKEQGSEAFF. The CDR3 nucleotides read TGTGCCAGCAGCAAGGAACAGGGATCGGAAGCTTTCTTT.

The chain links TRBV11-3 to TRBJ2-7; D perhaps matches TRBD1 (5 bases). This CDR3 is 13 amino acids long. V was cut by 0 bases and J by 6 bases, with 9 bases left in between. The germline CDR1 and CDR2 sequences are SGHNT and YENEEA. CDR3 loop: CASSLDTRAEQYV. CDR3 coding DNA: TGTGCCAGCAGCTTAGACACCAGGGCCGAGCAGTACGTC.